A selection of T cell receptor beta chains follows, all from one sample in a study of blood T cell repertoires in COVID-19. This table comes from immunoSEQ multiplex PCR, and its TCRdb copy is limited to in-frame clones, with some not included. This table holds 250,000 to 350,000 clones, around nine tenths found once. The sequenced sample was PBMCs or T cells enriched from blood (not recorded which). The receptors were gathered from a woman aged 25 to 45 who had recovered from COVID-19. Each CDR3 is given with its conserved first and last residue.

v_call,j_call,cdr3_aa
TRBV27,TRBJ2-1,CASSFSGSRYNEQFF
TRBV29-1,TRBJ2-3,CSVLHLYTQYF
TRBV19,TRBJ2-7,CASSIGTSGFYEQYF
TRBV28,TRBJ2-7,CASSSLPGQGESYEQYF
TRBV6-6,TRBJ2-1,CASSSSTNEQFF
TRBV2,TRBJ2-7,CASSEGQGGYEQYF
TRBV18,TRBJ1-2,CASSRLGDGYTF
TRBV10-3,TRBJ1-6,CATRRGLVDSPLHF
TRBV6-5,TRBJ2-3,CASRDRVSTDTQYF
TRBV25-1,TRBJ2-7,CASSVKTGGEQYF
TRBV28,TRBJ1-2,CASSSGSNYGYTF
TRBV5-8,TRBJ2-4,CASSLEGQRGIQYF
TRBV11-2,TRBJ2-5,CASSLRVGGQGQETQYF
TRBV4-3,TRBJ2-3,CASSPTGGAADTQYF
TRBV27,TRBJ1-5,CASSFSPGRGRGQPQHF
TRBV5-6,TRBJ2-1,CASSGLAGSKGEQFF
TRBV11-2,TRBJ2-5,CASQTGTGGETQYF
TRBV3-1/TRBV3-2,TRBJ2-1,CASSLTGGRELTNEQFF
TRBV7-2,TRBJ2-1,CASSLGTSGIDEQFF
TRBV21-1,TRBJ2-5,CASSTGQERETQYF
TRBV28,TRBJ2-7,CASRPPGRNYEQYF
TRBV28,TRBJ2-7,CATQQGNGYEQYF